This T cell receptor (beta chain) was sequenced in a study of blood T cell repertoires in COVID-19. Study in general: Sample material is recorded as cDNA or gDNA derived from T cells, B-cell-depleted T cells, or PBMCs.

Individuals drawn from under 30 US areas were roughly 18 to 100 years old. Profiled with immunoSEQ multiplex PCR; TCRdb holds only in-frame clones, not every one. The sample lists under 150,000 clones, around 87% occurring once. V was cut by 3 bases and J by 11 bases, with 8 bases left in between. The CDR3 has 12 amino acids. The rearrangement links TRBV12-3 or TRBV12-4 to TRBJ1-6, with D possibly matching TRBD1 (6 bases). Sample: PBMCs or T cells enriched from blood (not recorded which). The receptor comes from a woman under 40 with acute COVID-19. This chain's CDR3 is CASSFRGPPLHF. The CDR3 nucleotides are TGTGCCAGCAGTTTCAGGGGCCCACCCCTCCACTTT.